The 25 T cell receptor beta chains in this list originate from one sample, sequenced in a study of shared T cell receptors in the human thymus. The assay was immunoSEQ multiplex PCR, and TCRdb's table has in-frame clones only and misses some. The data hold roughly 710,000 clones, with 80% to 90% observed a single time. The same data also went into a second study, on human thymus T cells.

Sequenced material: thymocytes. All receptors come from a girl less than two years old with a congenital heart defect.

The chain uses TRBV29-1 and TRBJ2-3; D gene unclear. The CDR3 has 14 residues. Germline V lookup: CDR1 SQVTM, CDR2 ANQGSEA. Trimming removed 6 bases from V and 4 bases from J, with 17 bases in between. The CDR3 region is CSVQSLAVPDTQYF. DNA of the CDR3: TGCAGCGTCCAGAGTCTTGCGGTCCCAGATACGCAGTATTTT.

The chain combines TRBV5-8 with TRBJ1-1, with D unclear. Trimming removed 0 bases from V and 4 bases from J, with 13 bases in between. Germline V gives CDR1 SGHTS, CDR2 YDEGEE. The CDR3 is 15 amino acids. CDR3 loop: CASSLAPERCTEAFF. DNA of the CDR3: TGTGCCAGCAGCTTGGCCCCGGAGAGGTGCACTGAAGCTTTCTTT.

This chain uses TRBV6-5 with TRBJ2-7, with D unresolved. The CDR3 contains 14 residues. Per germline, CDR1 MNHEY and CDR2 SVGAGI. With 8 bases removed from V and 0 bases from J, the gap between germline ends came to 14 bases. This CDR3 reads CASLYRFPSYEQYF. DNA of the CDR3: TGTGCCAGCTTATATAGATTCCCCTCCTACGAGCAGTACTTC.

This clone was detected a few times. The rearrangement joins TRBV28 to TRBJ2-1, with 12 bases lining up with TRBD2. Germline CDR1 MDHEN, CDR2 SYDVKM. The CDR3 covers 15 residues. The ends lost 6 bases at V and 7 bases at J; junction bases unmatched: 7. In DNA form, the CDR3 reads TGTGCCAGCAGGACACTAGCGGGGGGCGGGAATGAGCAGTTCTTC. It is translated as CASRTLAGGGNEQFF.

This clone was counted a few times. The rearrangement uses TRBV2 and TRBJ2-3; unclear D gene. The CDR3 runs to 16 residues. The V end was cut by 2 bases, the J end by 4 bases, with 16 bases between. Per germline, CDR1 SNHLY and CDR2 FYNNEI. CDR3 residues: CASSEPRRATADTQYF. CDR3 nucleotides: TGTGCCAGCAGTGAACCGAGGCGTGCCACTGCAGATACGCAGTATTTT.

The chain is built from TRBV6-6 and TRBJ1-3, with a tentative D call TRBD1 (6 bases). Trimming cost V 6 bases and J 5 bases, with 20 bases left between them. The germline CDR1 and CDR2 sequences are MNHNY and SVGAGI (reference sequence). CDR3 size: 16 residues. The CDR3 nucleotides read TGTGCCAGCAGACTCACCGCGGGGGACACCCGAAACACCATATATTTT. Translating it yields CASRLTAGDTRNTIYF.

This sequence joins TRBV18 and TRBJ1-5, with D tentatively TRBD1 (5 bases). The germline gives CDR1 KGHSH, CDR2 LQKENI. V dropped 2 bases and J dropped 0 bases, with 17 bases sitting between them. This CDR3 contains 18 residues. CDR3 coding DNA: TGTGCCAGCTCACCAGAGTTATGGACACCAAGTAGCAATCAGCCCCAGCATTTT. Protein product: CASSPELWTPSSNQPQHF.

A few counts support this clone. The chain joins TRBV7-2 to TRBJ2-5, with TRBD2 identical over 11 bases. V lost 4 bases, J lost 0 bases, and 4 bases stayed unmatched. This CDR3 spans 16 amino acids. CDR1 is SGHTA, CDR2 FQGNSA, per germline. The CDR3 nucleotides are TGTGCCAGCAGCTCCGGGACTAGCGGAAACCAAGAGACCCAGTACTTC. Its protein product is CASSSGTSGNQETQYF.

There are a few counts of this clone. The V gene is TRBV9, the J gene TRBJ1-1, with 7 bases identical to TRBD1. The CDR3 sequence is 21 residues long. CDR1 is SGDLS, CDR2 YYNGEE, per germline. Unmatched junction bases numbered 24, after V lost 4 bases and J lost 0 bases. The CDR3: CASSKHYRGSSLIPLNTEAFF. In nucleotides, the CDR3 is TGTGCCAGCAGCAAACACTACAGGGGTTCCTCCTTGATCCCCTTGAACACTGAAGCTTTCTTT.

This chain connects TRBV27 to TRBJ2-5, with 9 nucleotides matching TRBD2. With V trimmed by 1 base and J by 4 bases, 10 bases remained unmatched. This CDR3 has 17 residues. Per germline, CDR1 MNHEY and CDR2 SMNVEV (reference sequence). The CDR3 region has the DNA TGTGCCAGCAGTTTATACGCCCCCAGGCGGGGGGGAGAGACCCAGTACTTC. Amino acids: CASSLYAPRRGGETQYF.

J is TRBJ2-5 and V is TRBV6-5; TRBD2 agrees at 9 bases. The germline V gene encodes CDR1 MNHEY and CDR2 SVGAGI. J gave up 6 bases and V 2 bases, and 4 bases lay outside the gene matches. The CDR3 contains 14 residues. CDR3 sequence reads: CASSYGGGAKTQYF. The DNA for the CDR3 is TGTGCCAGCAGTTACGGCGGGGGGGCTAAGACCCAGTACTTC.

The chain links TRBV5-1 to TRBJ2-1; D is perhaps TRBD1 (5 bases). From germline, CDR1 is SGHRS and CDR2 YFSETQ. Trimming pared 0 bases from V and 2 bases from J, leaving 9 bases between. The CDR3 covers 15 residues. CDR3 protein: CASSLGQFPYNEQFF. Here the CDR3 DNA reads TGCGCCAGCAGCTTGGGACAGTTCCCCTACAATGAGCAGTTCTTC.

This sequence joins TRBV6-5 and TRBJ1-2; TRBD1 matches 10 bases. This CDR3 region has 16 residues. Germline V gene data show CDR1 as MNHEY and CDR2 as SVGAGI. The trim removed 2 bases at V and 6 bases at J, leaving 9 bases unmatched. CDR3 protein: CASSYHRDRGGDGYTF. The CDR3 bases are TGTGCCAGCAGTTACCACCGGGACAGGGGAGGAGATGGCTACACCTTC.

CDR3 sequence: CASSLGRGDRGEGNQPQHF. Here the CDR3 DNA reads TGTGCCAGCAGCTTAGGCAGGGGGGACAGGGGAGAAGGCAATCAGCCCCAGCATTTT. This chain links TRBV7-6 with TRBJ1-5; TRBD1 agrees at 10 bases. The CDR3 sequence is 19 residues long. CDR1 and CDR2 (germline): SGHVS, FNYEAQ. V shed 1 base, J shed 2 bases, and the junction held 11 bases outside the gene matches.

The V call is TRBV4-2, the J call TRBJ1-5; no reliable D call. The ends were cut back, 5 bases at V and 2 bases at J, with 7 bases in the middle. The CDR3 consists of 13 residues. Germline CDR1 and CDR2: LGHNA and YNFKEQ. CDR3 amino acids: CASSTPGNQPQHF. The CDR3 region has the DNA TGTGCCAGCAGCACCCCAGGCAATCAGCCCCAGCATTTT.

The J gene is TRBJ2-3, the V gene TRBV30, with a possible D match to TRBD2 (7 bases). The CDR3 loop spans 15 amino acids. V dropped 2 bases and J dropped 4 bases, with 16 bases sitting between them. Germline V lookup: CDR1 GTSNPN, CDR2 SVGIG (reference sequence). CDR3 in amino acids: CAWSWVGGGSDTQYF. CDR3 nucleotides: TGTGCCTGGAGTTGGGTGGGCGGGGGCTCAGATACGCAGTATTTT. Full variable domain (outside the CDR3, taken from reference TRBV30 and TRBJ2-3): SQTIHQWPATLVQPVGSPLSLECTVEGTSNPNLYWYRQAAGRGLQLLFYSVGIGQISSEVPQNLSASRPQDRQFILSSKKLLLSDSGFYLCAWSWVGGGSDTQYFGPGTRLTVL.

The chain recombines TRBV9 with TRBJ1-2; 9 bases map to TRBD1. Unmatched junction bases numbered 3, after V lost 0 bases and J lost 3 bases. The CDR3 extends over 15 amino acids. The germline gives CDR1 SGDLS, CDR2 YYNGEE. The CDR3 loop reads CASSVARTGDYGYTF. CDR3 DNA sequence: TGTGCCAGCAGCGTAGCCCGGACAGGGGACTATGGCTACACCTTC.

CDR3 coding DNA: TGTGCCAGCAGCCAAGTTGGACAGAACTATGGCTACACCTTC. It codes for CASSQVGQNYGYTF. V gene TRBV14 combines with J gene TRBJ1-2; D is perhaps TRBD1 (6 bases). V gave up 1 base and J gave up 2 bases, with 8 bases separating them. This CDR3 is 14 amino acids long. Germline V gene lookup returns CDR1 SGHDN and CDR2 FVKESK.

The gene calls are TRBV6-1 and TRBJ2-7; D is undetermined. The germline V gene has CDR1 MNHNS and CDR2 SASEGT. Trimming removed 6 bases at V and 2 bases at J, with 17 bases between. The CDR3 contains 15 residues. The DNA of the CDR3 is TGTGCCAGCAGCAAGAGACTCATTCTGCCCTACGAGCAGTACTTC. Translating gives CASSKRLILPYEQYF.

The chain has TRBV11-2 and TRBJ2-1; 13 bases are shared with TRBD2. The length of the CDR3 is 16 residues. V lost 5 bases to trimming and J lost 12 bases; unmatched junction nucleotides: 13. Germline values: CDR1 SGHAT, CDR2 FQNNGV. This CDR3 reads CASSNLLAGGPLTQFF. The CDR3 DNA reads TGTGCCAGCAGCAACCTACTAGCGGGGGGGCCTTTAACGCAGTTCTTC.

This clone was detected only a few times. The genes are TRBV16 and TRBJ1-1; tentatively, D is TRBD1 (5 bases). V lost 3 bases, J lost 4 bases, and 15 bases lay in between. CDR3 size: 15 residues. Germline V CDR1 and CDR2: KGHSY, FQNENV. The chain's CDR3 is CASSHNPTVSTEAFF. The CDR3 DNA is TGTGCCAGCAGCCACAATCCGACAGTTAGCACTGAAGCTTTCTTT. Based on the CDR3 plus reference TRBV16 and TRBJ1-1, the full variable domain is GEEVAQTPKHLVRGEGQKAKLYCAPIKGHSYVFWYQQVLKNEFKFLISFQNENVFDETGMPKERFSAKCLPNSPCSLEIQATKLEDSAVYFCASSHNPTVSTEAFFGQGTRLTVV.

This clone showed up just a few times. The V call is TRBV28, the J call TRBJ1-1, with D possibly being TRBD1 (5 bases). Germline V CDR1 and CDR2: MDHEN, SYDVKM. The V gene lost 3 bases and the J gene lost 4 bases, with 6 bases spanning the gap. This CDR3 has 12 amino acids. This CDR3 reads CASSFRVTEAFF. The CDR3 nucleotides are TGTGCCAGCAGTTTCAGGGTCACTGAAGCTTTCTTT.

The rearrangement uses TRBV30 and TRBJ2-1; TRBD2 matches 10 bases. The germline V gene has CDR1 GTSNPN and CDR2 SVGIG (reference sequence). V lost 0 bases and J lost 3; bases outside the gene matches: 5. The CDR3 consists of 16 residues. CDR3 sequence reads: CAWSVKAGGHYNEQFF. The CDR3, as DNA: TGTGCCTGGAGTGTAAAAGCGGGGGGGCACTACAATGAGCAGTTCTTC.

V usage is TRBV6-6 and J usage is TRBJ1-2; D is undetermined. The CDR3 spans 15 residues. Germline V gene lookup returns CDR1 MNHNY and CDR2 SVGAGI (reference sequence). Trimming removed 0 bases at V and 0 bases at J, with 8 bases between. The CDR3 is CASSYSWAPNYGYTF. The CDR3 DNA reads as TGTGCCAGCAGTTACTCGTGGGCCCCTAACTATGGCTACACCTTC.

The chain joins TRBV7-9 to TRBJ2-2; 11 bases align to TRBD1. CDR1 and CDR2 (germline): SEHNR, FQNEAQ (reference sequence). J gave up 5 bases and V 3 bases, and 2 bases lay outside the gene matches. The CDR3 has 15 amino acids. The CDR3 reads CASSLGDRGTGELFF. Written as DNA, the CDR3 is TGTGCCAGCAGCTTGGGGGACAGGGGGACCGGGGAGCTGTTTTTT.